The 32 T cell receptor beta chains reported below all come from one sample, sequenced in a study of blood T cell repertoires in COVID-19. Data came from immunoSEQ multiplex PCR; TCRdb stores just in-frame clones and leaves some out. The sample comprises about 140,000 clones, just over 85% of which are singletons, and approximately 8% rests with the top ten. The sequenced sample was peripheral blood. These TCRs come from a woman aged 60-75 years with acute or convalescent COVID-19.

The chain couples TRBV29-1 to TRBJ1-3; the match to TRBD1 covers 8 bases. CDR1 is SQVTM, CDR2 ANQGSEA, per germline. V gave up 7 bases and J gave up 2 bases; unmatched junction bases: 1. The CDR3 is 12 amino acids. The CDR3 bases are TGCAGCGCCAGGGGGCCTGGAAACACCATATATTTT. Amino acid sequence: CSARGPGNTIYF.

The table lists this clone with a few counts. This sequence joins TRBV10-1 and TRBJ2-7, with D possibly being TRBD1 (6 bases). The CDR3 length is 12 residues. The V and J ends lost 3 bases and 5 bases respectively, with 8 bases between them. CDR1 is WNHNN and CDR2 is SYGVQD in the germline V gene (reference sequence). CDR3 nucleotide sequence: TGCGCCAGCAGTGATAACAGGGACGAGCAGTACTTC. Residues: CASSDNRDEQYF.

The chain uses TRBV6-2 or TRBV6-3 and TRBJ2-5; D may be TRBD1 (6 bases). Between the trimmed V and J ends, which lost 4 bases and 2 bases, there was a span of 8 bases. Germline CDR1 and CDR2: MNHEY and SVGEGT. There are 13 residues in the CDR3. The CDR3 DNA reads as TGTGCCAGCAGTTGGGGGCCGCAAGAGACCCAGTACTTC. Encoded protein: CASSWGPQETQYF.

This chain links TRBV12-5 with TRBJ2-6, with D perhaps TRBD1 (5 bases). The CDR3 sequence is 14 residues long. Trimming left V 6 bases short and J 0 bases short, with 6 bases between. Germline V lookup: CDR1 LGHNT, CDR2 FRNRAP. Here the CDR3 reads CASGRDSGANVLTF. CDR3 in DNA: TGTGCTAGTGGCAGGGACTCTGGGGCCAACGTCCTGACTTTC.

This clone came up once. The CDR3 bases are TGTGCCAGCAGCTTAATGGGGCAGGGTATGTCACCCCTCCACTTT. Its protein is CASSLMGQGMSPLHF. The chain employs TRBV7-3 and TRBJ1-6, with a weak D call TRBD1 (5 bases). CDR1 and CDR2 (germline): SGHTA, FQGTGA. Trimming removed 1 base from V and 10 bases from J, with 14 bases in between. CDR3 length equals 15 residues.

V usage is TRBV7-8 and J usage is TRBJ1-2; D is uncertain. The CDR3 contains 12 residues. V was clipped by 1 base and J by 8 bases, with 8 bases between them. Germline V CDR1 and CDR2: SGHVS, FQNEAQ. CDR3 amino acids: CASSLGGGGYTF. The CDR3 DNA is TGTGCCAGCAGCTTAGGAGGCGGGGGCTACACCTTC.

J is TRBJ1-5 and V is TRBV28; TRBD1 matches 7 bases. The CDR3 is made up of 17 amino acids. With V trimmed by 6 bases and J by 1 base, 12 bases remained unmatched. Germline V gives CDR1 MDHEN, CDR2 SYDVKM. The CDR3 nucleotides are TGTGCCAGCAGCGCCGAGGACGACAGGGCAAGCAATCAGCCCCAGCATTTT. It codes for CASSAEDDRASNQPQHF.

This rearrangement joins TRBV29-1 to TRBJ2-3; tentative D call: TRBD2 (6 bases). Germline V gene data show CDR1 as SQVTM and CDR2 as ANQGSEA. The CDR3 has 13 amino acids. V lost 6 bases and J lost 2, with 12 bases in between. This CDR3 reads CSVSGVNTDTQYF. CDR3 nucleotides: TGCAGCGTCTCGGGGGTAAACACAGATACGCAGTATTTT.

V usage is TRBV13 and J usage is TRBJ2-5; tentative D call: TRBD1 (5 bases). Per germline, CDR1 PRHDT and CDR2 FYEKMQ (reference sequence). V was pared by 3 bases and J by 4 bases, with 9 bases between. The CDR3 covers 13 residues. CDR3 sequence reads: CASSFLDTETQYF. The CDR3 DNA is TGTGCCAGCAGCTTCCTGGACACAGAGACCCAGTACTTC. Filled out from reference TRBV13 and TRBJ2-5, the complete variable domain reads AAGVIQSPRHLIKEKRETATLKCYPIPRHDTVYWYQQGPGQDPQFLISFYEKMQSDKGSIPDRFSAQQFSDYHSELNMSSLELGDSALYFCASSFLDTETQYFGPGTRLLVL.

V and J are TRBV3-1 (or the pseudogene TRBV3-2) and TRBJ1-2; D is unclear. The CDR3 has 13 residues. Germline V gene sequence: CDR1 LGHDT, CDR2 YNNKEL (reference sequence). V dropped 1 base and J dropped 8 bases, with 11 bases sitting between them. Here the CDR3 reads CASSQVLSGGYTF. CDR3 nucleotides: TGTGCCAGCAGCCAAGTACTTTCGGGAGGCTACACCTTC.

This chain connects TRBV30 to TRBJ2-5, with D perhaps matching TRBD2 (5 bases). Germline CDR1 is GTSNPN and CDR2 is SVGIG (reference sequence). This CDR3 is 11 amino acids long. Trimming took off 7 bases at V and 3 bases at J, with 9 bases between the two ends. CDR3 region: CALDWEETQYF. In DNA form, the CDR3 reads TGTGCCTTGGACTGGGAAGAGACCCAGTACTTC. Full variable domain (rest looked up from reference TRBV30 and TRBJ2-5): SQTIHQWPATLVQPVGSPLSLECTVEGTSNPNLYWYRQAAGRGLQLLFYSVGIGQISSEVPQNLSASRPQDRQFILSSKKLLLSDSGFYLCALDWEETQYFGPGTRLLVL.

The CDR3 DNA is TGTGCCACCAGTGACCCCGGGACCTTGGAGGGTAATGAGCAGTTCTTC. Translation gives CATSDPGTLEGNEQFF. The V and J genes are TRBV24-1 and TRBJ2-1; tentative D call: TRBD2 (6 bases). Trimming cost V 4 bases and J 7 bases, with 19 bases left between them. The CDR3 length is 16 residues. Germline V CDR1 and CDR2: KGHDR, SFDVKD.

This chain uses TRBV6-5 with TRBJ2-7; 8 nucleotides align to TRBD1. With V trimmed by 0 bases and J by 2 bases, 3 bases remained unmatched. This CDR3 is 15 amino acids long. Germline V gene data show CDR1 as MNHEY and CDR2 as SVGAGI. The CDR3: CASSYSRTGTYEQYF. CDR3 nucleotide sequence: TGTGCCAGCAGTTACTCCCGGACAGGGACCTACGAGCAGTACTTC.

This chain uses TRBV18 with TRBJ2-5; D remains ambiguous. V gave up 6 bases and J gave up 9 bases, with 11 bases separating them. The CDR3 totals 11 residues. Germline V lookup: CDR1 KGHSH, CDR2 LQKENI. The CDR3, as DNA: TGTGCCAGCTCCTACCAAGATTCCCAGTACTTC. Amino acid sequence: CASSYQDSQYF. Full variable domain (rest looked up from reference TRBV18 and TRBJ2-5): NAGVMQNPRHLVRRRGQEARLRCSPMKGHSHVYWYRQLPEEGLKFMVYLQKENIIDESGMPKERFSAEFPKEGPSILRIQQVVRGDSAAYFCASSYQDSQYFGPGTRLLVL.

With respect to this clone: One end of the junction varies from germline; a read error may be responsible. The chain is built from TRBV6-2 or TRBV6-3 and TRBJ2-7; TRBD1 is a possible D gene (5 bases). This CDR3 spans 15 amino acids. Germline CDR1 and CDR2: MNHEY and SVGEGT. In DNA form, the CDR3 reads TGTGCCAGCAGTTACCGGCAGGGTCCCTCCAACGAGCAGTACTTC. Translated: CASSYRQGPSNEQYF.

This clone appeared a few times. This chain links TRBV3-1 (or the pseudogene TRBV3-2) with TRBJ1-2; D is perhaps TRBD1 (5 bases). The CDR3 loop spans 15 amino acids. From germline, CDR1 is LGHDT and CDR2 YNNKEL (reference sequence). Trimming took 1 base from V and 3 from J, leaving 12 bases between them. This CDR3 is CASSQGDSRYYGYTF. For the CDR3, the DNA is TGTGCCAGCAGCCAAGGGGACTCGAGGTACTATGGCTACACCTTC.

The chain links TRBV3-1 (or the pseudogene TRBV3-2) to TRBJ2-7; D is possibly TRBD1 (5 bases). Trimming took 6 bases from V and 2 from J, leaving 17 bases between them. This CDR3 has 15 amino acids. Germline V gene lookup returns CDR1 LGHDT and CDR2 YNNKEL (reference sequence). CDR3 amino acids: CASRQNQGVTYEQYF. The CDR3 DNA is TGTGCCAGCAGACAAAACCAGGGTGTAACCTACGAGCAGTACTTC.

This sequence joins TRBV12-3 or TRBV12-4 and TRBJ2-3; D is unresolved. The V end lost 4 bases, the J end lost 2 bases, and 7 bases lay between the germline ends. The CDR3 is 13 amino acids. DNA of the CDR3: TGTGCCAGCAGTTCTGGCCTCACAGATACGCAGTATTTT. Its protein product is CASSSGLTDTQYF.

This clone has a single count. V usage is TRBV5-1 and J usage is TRBJ1-1, with D perhaps matching TRBD1 (6 bases). CDR1 is SGHRS and CDR2 is YFSETQ in the germline V gene. Trimming removed 4 bases from V and 3 bases from J, with 22 bases in between. The CDR3 totals 17 residues. For the CDR3, the DNA is TGCGCCAGCAGCGGGGGCTCCTTAACACGGACGGACACTGAAGCTTTCTTT. It is translated as CASSGGSLTRTDTEAFF. The full variable domain, rest sourced from reference TRBV5-1 and TRBJ1-1, is KAGVTQTPRYLIKTRGQQVTLSCSPISGHRSVSWYQQTPGQGLQFLFEYFSETQRNKGNFPGRFSGRQFSNSRSEMNVSTLELGDSALYLCASSGGSLTRTDTEAFFGQGTRLTVV.

The rearrangement links TRBV4-1 to TRBJ2-5, with 11 bases aligning to TRBD2. CDR3 length: 17 amino acids. Germline V gene lookup returns CDR1 MGHRA and CDR2 YSYEKL. With V trimmed by 4 bases and J by 5 bases, 12 bases remained unmatched. The DNA for the CDR3 is TGCGCCAGCAGCCCCCGCATGCTAGCGGGGGGAAGCGAGACCCAGTACTTC. This encodes CASSPRMLAGGSETQYF.

J is TRBJ1-2 and V is TRBV12-5; D gene uncertain. CDR3 length equals 14 residues. Trimming took 3 bases from V and 4 from J, leaving 12 bases between them. Germline CDR1 is LGHNT and CDR2 is FRNRAP. CDR3 in DNA: TGTGCTAGTGGTTTTCCTAATGCGGGCTATGGCTACACCTTC. Its protein product is CASGFPNAGYGYTF.

This clone has only one observation. This rearrangement joins TRBV19 to TRBJ1-5, with D possibly being TRBD1 (5 bases). This CDR3 comprises 13 residues. V dropped 8 bases and J dropped 11 bases, with 19 bases sitting between them. Germline loops: CDR1 LNHDA, CDR2 SQIVND (reference sequence). CDR3 loop: CASYGPLGLSQHF. CDR3 coding DNA: TGTGCCAGTTATGGGCCCTTGGGACTTTCCCAGCATTTT.

This chain connects TRBV28 to TRBJ2-7; D perhaps matches TRBD2 (6 bases). The CDR3 loop spans 12 amino acids. The germline V gene has CDR1 MDHEN and CDR2 SYDVKM. Deletions cut 9 bases from V and 5 bases from J, with 14 bases between. CDR3 in amino acids: CASRKGLNEQYF. The DNA of the CDR3 is TGTGCCAGTAGGAAGGGACTGAACGAGCAGTACTTC.

This clone was detected only once. The chain is built from TRBV11-1 and TRBJ2-7, with 12 bases that match TRBD2. Germline V gene sequence: CDR1 SGHAT, CDR2 FQDESV (reference sequence). The CDR3 is made up of 14 amino acids. Trimming at V came to 4 bases and at J to 2 bases, leaving 0 bases not matched to a gene. The CDR3 region is CASSSSGGAYEQYF. In DNA form, the CDR3 reads TGTGCCAGCAGCTCTAGCGGGGGGGCCTACGAGCAGTACTTC. The full variable domain, with the rest looked up from reference TRBV11-1 and TRBJ2-7, is EAEVAQSPRYKITEKSQAVAFWCDPISGHATLYWYRQILGQGPELLVQFQDESVVDDSQLPKDRFSAERLKGVDSTLKIQPAELGDSAMYLCASSSSGGAYEQYFGPGTRLTVT.

The CDR3 sequence is CASSPGLAGGPYEQYF. DNA of the CDR3: TGTGCCAGCAGCCCAGGACTAGCGGGGGGACCCTACGAGCAGTACTTC. This chain connects TRBV3-1 (or the pseudogene TRBV3-2) to TRBJ2-7; 14 bases are shared with TRBD2. Germline CDR1 reads LGHDT; CDR2 reads YNNKEL (reference sequence). This CDR3 region has 16 residues. The trim removed 4 bases at V and 2 bases at J, leaving 4 bases unmatched.

The chain carries TRBV18 and TRBJ1-3; D ambiguous. The CDR3 loop spans 13 amino acids. From germline, CDR1 is KGHSH and CDR2 LQKENI. The V gene lost 1 base and the J gene lost 8 bases, with 9 bases spanning the gap. The CDR3 sequence is CASSPRGSDTIYF. CDR3 nucleotide sequence: TGTGCCAGCTCACCACGCGGGTCGGACACCATATATTTT.

This rearrangement joins TRBV3-1 (or the pseudogene TRBV3-2) to TRBJ1-6, with D perhaps matching TRBD1 (6 bases). Per the germline V gene, CDR1 is LGHDT and CDR2 is YNNKEL (reference sequence). The CDR3 length is 14 residues. V was pared by 3 bases and J by 4 bases, with 7 bases between. The CDR3 reads CASSHQGYNSPLHF. CDR3 DNA sequence: TGTGCCAGCAGCCACCAGGGGTATAATTCACCCCTCCACTTT.

The CDR3: CASSQTTRTDTQYF. As DNA, the CDR3 is TGTGCCAGCAGCCAGACTACACGCACAGATACGCAGTATTTT. This chain connects TRBV6-2 or TRBV6-3 to TRBJ2-3; tentatively, D is TRBD2 (5 bases). Trimming left V 6 bases short and J 1 base short, with 11 bases between. The germline CDR1 and CDR2 sequences are MNHEY and SVGEGT. The length of the CDR3 is 14 residues.

The rearrangement joins TRBV9 to TRBJ1-1; 8 nucleotides line up with TRBD1. Unmatched junction bases numbered 11, after V lost 5 bases and J lost 5 bases. Germline V gene sequence: CDR1 SGDLS, CDR2 YYNGEE. CDR3 size: 15 residues. CDR3 DNA sequence: TGTGCCAGCAGAAAGACAGGGGATTTGGGGACTGAAGCTTTCTTT. Translated: CASRKTGDLGTEAFF.

The chain employs TRBV5-1 and TRBJ1-2, with no clear D. CDR3 length: 13 amino acids. The V end was cut by 0 bases, the J end by 7 bases, with 10 bases between. Germline-derived CDR1 and CDR2 are SGHRS and YFSETQ. The CDR3 spells CASSLGIDPGYTF. The CDR3 region has the DNA TGCGCCAGCAGCTTGGGTATAGATCCTGGCTACACCTTC.

The V and J genes are TRBV6-5 and TRBJ2-3; a weak D match, TRBD1 (5 bases). CDR3 length equals 14 residues. Germline CDR1 and CDR2: MNHEY and SVGAGI. Deletions cut 5 bases from V and 3 bases from J, with 12 bases between. Here the CDR3 reads CASSKGIGTDTQYF. The CDR3 nucleotides are TGTGCCAGCAGTAAGGGGATTGGGACAGATACGCAGTATTTT.

This chain uses TRBV29-1 with TRBJ2-3, with 11 bases that match TRBD2. V trimming: 4 bases; J trimming: 6 bases; junction bases outside the gene matches: 3. The CDR3 length is 13 residues. Germline loops: CDR1 SQVTM, CDR2 ANQGSEA. The CDR3 sequence is CSVGVAGGDTQYF. CDR3 in DNA: TGCAGCGTTGGAGTAGCGGGGGGGGATACGCAGTATTTT.